Following are 21 T cell receptor beta chains from one sample sequenced in a study of CD8+CD57+ T cells in acquired aplastic anemia. Investigators profiled TCR beta VDJ and CDR3 from genomic DNA template. TCRdb used MiXCR to reprocess the reads, holding one entry per CDR3 protein. The table records around 200,000 distinct CDR3 sequences, around 60% of them present only once. The sample consisted of sorted CD4+, CD8+, or CD8+CD57+ T cells (not recorded which) from PBMCs. The receptors originated from a human donor in good health.

Here the CDR3 DNA reads TGCGCCAGCAGGGGTAGCGGTCCAGACAATGAGCAGTTCTTC. Amino acids: CASRGSGPDNEQFF. This rearrangement joins TRBV10-1 to TRBJ2-1; D might be TRBD2 (6 bases). The CDR3 contains 14 residues. Looked up from germline, CDR1 is WNHNN and CDR2 is SYGVQD (reference sequence). The germline V and J ends were trimmed by 6 bases and 5 bases, with 14 bases remaining between them.

DNA of the CDR3: TGTGCCAGCAGCTTGGGGGGGCAGGGCTACACCTTC. It codes for CASSLGGQGYTF. The chain links TRBV12-3 or TRBV12-4 to TRBJ1-2; D perhaps matches TRBD1 (6 bases). This CDR3 is 12 amino acids long. V lost 6 bases, J lost 8 bases, and 13 bases lay in between.

CDR3 sequence: CASSFPWTGGYEQYF. The CDR3 DNA follows: TGTGCCAGCAGCTTCCCCTGGACAGGGGGCTACGAGCAGTACTTC. This chain links TRBV7-2 with TRBJ2-7, with 10 bases fitting TRBD1. The CDR3 sequence is 15 residues long. In germline, CDR1 is SGHTA, CDR2 FQGNSA. V shed 3 bases and J 3 bases; nucleotides not matched to a gene: 5.

This clonotype was seen once. The V call is TRBV7-7, the J call TRBJ2-2; the D gene could be TRBD1 or TRBD2 (5 bases each). The CDR3 is made up of 19 amino acids. The germline V and J ends were trimmed by 4 bases and 0 bases, with 21 bases remaining between them. Germline CDR1 reads SSHAT; CDR2 reads FNYEAQ (reference sequence). The CDR3 reads CASSSGTALFTSNTGELFF. CDR3 in DNA: TGTGCCAGCAGCTCAGGGACGGCACTTTTCACTTCGAACACCGGGGAGCTGTTTTTT.

The chain links TRBV18 to TRBJ2-5; D call uncertain. The CDR3 is 12 residues long. From germline, CDR1 is KGHSH and CDR2 LQKENI. Trimming cost V 0 bases and J 4 bases, with 3 bases left between them. In nucleotides, the CDR3 is TGTGCCAGCTCACCACCGGGAGAGACCCAGTACTTC. Its translation is CASSPPGETQYF.

A note on this clonotype: Since the CDR3 does not end with the conserved phenylalanine or tryptophan, this likely comes from a read error. Because the CDR3's place on the DNA is in doubt, the DNA is left out and the CDR3 is given as listed by TCRdb. CDR3 residues: CASSLVTGGTGELFL. The chain links TRBV5-5 to TRBJ2-2; TRBD1, the table's D call, lacks a check against the DNA. Germline V CDR1 and CDR2: SGHKS, YYEKEE (reference sequence). The CDR3 has 15 amino acids, counting both end residues.

This clonotype occurred once. The genes are TRBV4-1 and TRBJ2-1, with 14 bases identical to TRBD2. This CDR3 is built from 16 residues. J was trimmed by 8 bases and V by 2 bases; bases with no gene match: 5. CDR1 is MGHRA and CDR2 is YSYEKL in the germline V gene. The CDR3 sequence: CASSQTGTSGGYEQFF. In nucleotides, the CDR3 is TGCGCCAGCAGCCAAACCGGGACTAGCGGGGGATATGAGCAGTTCTTC.

There are many counts of this clonotype. The chain links TRBV24-1 to TRBJ1-4; D may be TRBD1 (6 bases). The CDR3 is made up of 14 amino acids. Trimming removed 4 bases from V and 8 bases from J, with 13 bases in between. Germline CDR1 and CDR2: KGHDR and SFDVKD. The DNA for the CDR3 is TGTGCCACCAGTGACAGCACCGGGACAGAAAAACTGTTTTTT. It is translated as CATSDSTGTEKLFF.

Concerning this clonotype: The junction differs from germline at one of its ends, possibly a read error. J is TRBJ2-3 and V is TRBV19; tentatively, D is TRBD2 (7 bases). The CDR3 extends over 15 amino acids. CDR1 and CDR2 (germline): LNHDA, SQIVND (reference sequence). CDR3 in amino acids: CASSIRRGGTNTQYF. CDR3 in DNA: TGTGCCAGTAGTATAAGGAGGGGGGGCACAAATACGCAGTATTTT.

The chain carries TRBV7-9 and TRBJ2-7; 9 bases align to TRBD1. Germline values: CDR1 SEHNR, CDR2 FQNEAQ (reference sequence). The CDR3 is 16 amino acids. The trim removed 5 bases at V and 5 bases at J, leaving 13 bases unmatched. The CDR3 DNA follows: TGTGCCAGCAGCCCCCCTGAGGGACAGGGTCGAAACGAGCAGTACTTC. Amino acid sequence: CASSPPEGQGRNEQYF.

V is TRBV7-8 and J is TRBJ1-2, with D tentatively TRBD1 (6 bases). Trimming shortened V by 5 bases and J by 5 bases, and 21 bases separated the two germline ends. The CDR3 covers 16 residues. Germline V gives CDR1 SGHVS, CDR2 FQNEAQ. The CDR3 sequence: CASSPEGGAGPYGYTF. CDR3 nucleotide sequence: TGTGCCAGCAGCCCAGAGGGGGGGGCCGGGCCTTATGGCTACACCTTC.

The genes are TRBV10-3 and TRBJ2-5; the match to TRBD2 covers 7 bases. The germline CDR1 and CDR2 sequences are ENHRY and SYGVKD. The CDR3 is 14 amino acids. V was pared by 3 bases and J by 7 bases, with 8 bases of the junction left unmatched. In nucleotides, the CDR3 is TGTGCCATCAGTGACCGGGAGGAAGGTGGGACCCAGTACTTC. As protein: CAISDREEGGTQYF.

V is TRBV2 and J is TRBJ1-2, with D perhaps TRBD1 (6 bases). CDR3 length: 15 residues. Between the trimmed V and J ends, which lost 4 bases and 6 bases, there was a span of 18 bases. CDR1 is SNHLY and CDR2 is FYNNEI in the germline V gene. DNA for the CDR3: TGTGCCAGCAGTGCTGACCCAGGGGTGGACGATGGCTACACCTTC. Its translation: CASSADPGVDDGYTF.

This clonotype was seen more than once but under ten times. This rearrangement joins TRBV24-1 to TRBJ2-3; 7 bases align to TRBD1. CDR3 length: 15 residues. The germline CDR1 and CDR2 sequences are KGHDR and SFDVKD. The V gene end was trimmed by 0 bases and the J gene end by 1 base; junction bases not matched to a gene: 0. The CDR3 spells CATSDLGTGTDTQYF. In nucleotides, the CDR3 is TGTGCCACCAGTGATTTGGGGACAGGCACAGATACGCAGTATTTT.

This rearrangement joins TRBV11-3 to TRBJ2-7; 11 bases agree with TRBD1. The CDR3 loop spans 15 amino acids. Germline lookup yields CDR1 SGHNT and CDR2 YENEEA. The J segment lost 3 bases and the V segment lost 5 bases, leaving 6 bases of the junction unmatched. Here the CDR3 reads CASSTGTGGNYEQYF. The CDR3 DNA sequence: TGTGCCAGCAGCACCGGGACAGGGGGTAACTACGAGCAGTACTTC.

This clonotype was counted at least ten times. The CDR3 DNA follows: TGCAGTGTCCGCCAGCACAGGGGTTCCTACGAGCAGTACTTC. It specifies CSVRQHRGSYEQYF. The chain carries TRBV20-1 and TRBJ2-7, with 7 bases identical to TRBD1. The CDR3 has 14 amino acids. Germline CDR1 and CDR2: DFQATT and SNEGSKA (reference sequence). Trimming cost V 7 bases and J 1 base; bases outside gene matches: 10.

The chain recombines TRBV15 with TRBJ1-5; D is uncertain. The V gene lost 1 base and the J gene lost 7 bases, with 17 bases spanning the gap. Germline loops: CDR1 LNHNV, CDR2 YYDKDF (reference sequence). The CDR3 consists of 16 residues. The CDR3 DNA is TGTGCCACCAGCAGAGCTCCGCACCACCAGCAACAGCCCCAGCATTTT. It yields the protein CATSRAPHHQQQPQHF.

This clonotype occurred many times. The V and J genes are TRBV15 and TRBJ2-5; weak D call: TRBD2 (6 bases). From germline, CDR1 is LNHNV and CDR2 YYDKDF (reference sequence). CDR3 length: 15 amino acids. V was pared by 1 base and J by 4 bases, with 13 bases between. DNA for the CDR3: TGTGCCACCAGCAGAGTGGCGGGGCGGGCAGAGACCCAGTACTTC. Its protein product is CATSRVAGRAETQYF.

The V call is TRBV6-6, the J call TRBJ2-7; weak D call: TRBD2 (5 bases). The V and J ends lost 1 base and 3 bases respectively, with 7 bases between them. Per the germline V gene, CDR1 is MNHNY and CDR2 is SVGAGI (reference sequence). The CDR3 extends over 13 amino acids. The CDR3 sequence: CASSYWTGYEQYF. In nucleotides, the CDR3 is TGTGCCAGCAGTTACTGGACTGGCTACGAGCAGTACTTC.

The J gene is TRBJ2-5, the V gene TRBV7-8, with D tentatively TRBD1 (6 bases). The V end was cut by 7 bases, the J end by 3 bases, with 15 bases between. The CDR3 has 14 residues. Germline V gene data show CDR1 as SGHVS and CDR2 as FQNEAQ. The CDR3 loop reads CASTWTESKETQYF. CDR3 DNA: TGTGCCAGCACGTGGACAGAGTCCAAAGAGACCCAGTACTTC.

The V gene is TRBV15, the J gene TRBJ1-6; D unclear. Germline assignment: CDR1 LNHNV and CDR2 YYDKDF (reference sequence). CDR3 length equals 15 residues. Trimming pared 3 bases from V and 0 bases from J, leaving 6 bases between. CDR3 in amino acids: CATSSSGSYNSPLHF. CDR3 in DNA: TGTGCCACCAGCAGCTCGGGCTCCTATAATTCACCCCTCCACTTT.